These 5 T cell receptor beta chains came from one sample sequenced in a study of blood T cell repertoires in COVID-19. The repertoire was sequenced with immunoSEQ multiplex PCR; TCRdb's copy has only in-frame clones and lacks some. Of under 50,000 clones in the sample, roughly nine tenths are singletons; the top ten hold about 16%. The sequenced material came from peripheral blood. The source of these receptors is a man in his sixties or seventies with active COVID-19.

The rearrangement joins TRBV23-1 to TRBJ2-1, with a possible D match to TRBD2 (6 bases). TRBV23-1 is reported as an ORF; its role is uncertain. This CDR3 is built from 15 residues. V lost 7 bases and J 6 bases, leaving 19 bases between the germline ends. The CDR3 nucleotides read TGCGCCAGCACCCCCGGGACTCATCTAGGCAATGAGCAGTTCTTC. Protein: CASTPGTHLGNEQFF.

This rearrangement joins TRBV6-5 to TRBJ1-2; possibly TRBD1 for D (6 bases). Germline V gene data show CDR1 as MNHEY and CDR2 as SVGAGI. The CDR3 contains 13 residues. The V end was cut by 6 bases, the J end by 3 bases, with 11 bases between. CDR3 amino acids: CASRGQTHYGYTF. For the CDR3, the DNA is TGTGCCAGCAGAGGACAGACTCACTATGGCTACACCTTC.

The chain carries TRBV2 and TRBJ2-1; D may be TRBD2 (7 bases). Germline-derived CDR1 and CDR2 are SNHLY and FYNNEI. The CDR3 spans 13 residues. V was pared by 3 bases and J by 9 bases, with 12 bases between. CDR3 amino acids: CASSDAGAVEQFF. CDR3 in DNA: TGTGCCAGCAGTGACGCGGGGGCGGTTGAGCAGTTCTTC.

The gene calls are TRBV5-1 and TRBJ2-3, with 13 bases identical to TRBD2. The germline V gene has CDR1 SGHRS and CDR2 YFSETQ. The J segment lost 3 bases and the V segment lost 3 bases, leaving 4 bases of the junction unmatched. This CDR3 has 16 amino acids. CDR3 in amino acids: CASSSQTSGGTDTQYF. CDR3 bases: TGCGCCAGCAGCTCCCAGACTAGCGGGGGGACAGATACGCAGTATTTT.

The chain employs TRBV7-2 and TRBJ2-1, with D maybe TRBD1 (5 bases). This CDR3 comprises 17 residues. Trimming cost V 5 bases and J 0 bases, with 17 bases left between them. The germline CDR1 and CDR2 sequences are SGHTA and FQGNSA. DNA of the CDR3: TGTGCCAGCAGCCCCATTATTGGGGCTAGCTCCTACAATGAGCAGTTCTTC. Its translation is CASSPIIGASSYNEQFF. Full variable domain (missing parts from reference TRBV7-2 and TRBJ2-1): GAGVSQSPSNKVTEKGKDVELRCDPISGHTALYWYRQSLGQGLEFLIYFQGNSAPDKSGLPSDRFSAERTGGSVSTLTIQRTQQEDSAVYLCASSPIIGASSYNEQFFGPGTRLTVL.